The TCR beta chain under discussion was sequenced for a study of T cell responses to AZD1222 COVID-19 vaccine. Study at large: Pooled in the analysis were second doses at about 4 or about 12 weeks.

Whole-study results and caveats: Repertoires were collected only later (after the peak T cell response had occurred).

This CDR3 spans 15 amino acids. Trimming cost V 1 base and J 2 bases; bases outside gene matches: 4. Germline-derived CDR1 and CDR2 are MGHDK and SYGVNS. This clone occurred once. Antigen specificity is unknown. Sequencing used immunoSEQ multiplex PCR; TCRdb keeps in-frame clones, though not all of them. This table holds fewer than 110,000 clones, just over 85% found once. The specimen comprised peripheral blood, sampled on day 0 of AZD1222 vaccination. The chain employs TRBV25-1 and TRBJ1-2; 7 positions agree with TRBD1. The TCR was taken from an adult in good health. CDR3 sequence (DNA): TGTGCCAGCAGTGAATTCGTAGGGGGCAACTATGGCTACACCTTC. It codes for CASSEFVGGNYGYTF.